The 22 T cell receptor beta chains presented below share a single source sample, sequenced in a study of cytomegalovirus exposure and HLA in healthy donors. PCR amplification relied on 60 Vbeta primers (plus 13 Jbeta primers). The table came from immunoSEQ multiplex PCR; TCRdb's copy has only in-frame clones and leaves some out. Here the sample spans around 120,000 clones, 60% to 85% being singletons. Specimen: PBMCs. These receptors were obtained from a woman in her forties in good health and CMV-seropositive.

V is TRBV2 and J is TRBJ1-6; no clear D. Trimming cost V 5 bases and J 6 bases, with 17 bases left between them. The CDR3 is 16 residues long. The germline V gene encodes CDR1 SNHLY and CDR2 FYNNEI. The chain's CDR3 is CASSWANPRTNSPLHF. The CDR3 nucleotides are TGTGCCAGCAGTTGGGCCAACCCCCGCACTAATTCACCCCTCCACTTT. Full variable domain (missing parts from reference TRBV2 and TRBJ1-6): EPEVTQTPSHQVTQMGQEVILRCVPISNHLYFYWYRQILGQKVEFLVSFYNNEISEKSEIFDDQFSVERPDGSNFTLKIRSTKLEDSAMYFCASSWANPRTNSPLHFGNGTRLTVT.

This clone has a single count. This chain joins TRBV4-2 and TRBJ1-2; D is unclear. CDR1 and CDR2 (germline): LGHNA, YNFKEQ. Trimming left V 1 base short and J 4 bases short, with 13 bases between. This CDR3 contains 15 residues. The CDR3 nucleotides read TGTGCCAGCAGCCAAGGAGAGGCTCCATTCTATGGCTACACCTTC. This sequence encodes CASSQGEAPFYGYTF.

V and J are TRBV9 and TRBJ2-7; the match to TRBD1 covers 8 bases. The length of the CDR3 is 17 residues. Germline-derived CDR1 and CDR2 are SGDLS and YYNGEE. V lost 0 bases to trimming and J lost 2 bases; unmatched junction nucleotides: 10. CDR3 in DNA: TGTGCCAGCAGCGTAGTCCCGGCCGGGACAGGCGCCTACGAGCAGTACTTC. Translation gives CASSVVPAGTGAYEQYF.

The V call is TRBV12-5, the J call TRBJ1-1, with 8 bases lining up with TRBD1. Germline trimming cut 7 bases from V and 5 bases from J; bases unmatched to any gene: 9. The CDR3 is 14 residues long. The germline gives CDR1 LGHNT, CDR2 FRNRAP. CDR3 in amino acids: CASASGGLGTEAFF. The CDR3 nucleotides read TGTGCTAGTGCTTCAGGGGGCCTGGGGACTGAAGCTTTCTTT.

This rearrangement joins TRBV18 to TRBJ1-3; TRBD1 matches at 10 bases. CDR1 is KGHSH and CDR2 is LQKENI in the germline V gene. This CDR3 has 16 amino acids. Trimming at V came to 3 bases and at J to 3 bases, leaving 5 bases not matched to a gene. The CDR3 loop is CASSPRQGADGNTIYF. For the CDR3, the DNA is TGTGCCAGCTCACCCCGACAGGGGGCGGATGGAAACACCATATATTTT.

This rearrangement joins TRBV7-9 to TRBJ2-2, with D possibly matching TRBD2 (6 bases). The V and J ends lost 0 bases and 0 bases respectively, with 17 bases between them. Germline CDR1 and CDR2: SEHNR and FQNEAQ (reference sequence). The CDR3 spans 19 residues. CDR3 bases: TGTGCCAGCAGCTTAGCAGCGCGGCGGGGCCCCGCGAACACCGGGGAGCTGTTTTTT. Its translation is CASSLAARRGPANTGELFF.

The gene calls are TRBV6-4 and TRBJ2-7, with TRBD2 matching 11 bases. Trimming removed 8 bases from V and 4 bases from J; junction bases left unmatched: 10. The CDR3 contains 15 residues. Germline V CDR1 and CDR2: MRHNA, SNTAGT. CDR3 loop: CASSAELAGAYEQYF. The CDR3 DNA reads as TGTGCCAGCTCCGCGGAACTAGCGGGGGCATACGAGCAGTACTTC.

The gene calls are TRBV2 and TRBJ2-5; D perhaps matches TRBD2 (7 bases). Germline-derived CDR1 and CDR2 are SNHLY and FYNNEI. Trimming removed 7 bases from V and 5 bases from J, with 17 bases in between. The CDR3 totals 14 residues. CDR3 nucleotide sequence: TGTGCCAGCATCCCCGGAGGGGGAGGGGAGACCCAGTACTTC. This gives the protein CASIPGGGGETQYF.

The V call is TRBV19, the J call TRBJ2-7; possible D gene TRBD2, 6 bases. Germline loops: CDR1 LNHDA, CDR2 SQIVND (reference sequence). CDR3 size: 15 residues. V lost 0 bases and J 1 base, leaving 10 bases between the germline ends. CDR3: CASSIEASGSYEQYF. The CDR3 DNA follows: TGTGCCAGTAGTATAGAAGCGAGCGGGTCCTACGAGCAGTACTTC.

The V gene is TRBV7-2, the J gene TRBJ2-2; perhaps TRBD2 as D (6 bases). The V end was cut by 5 bases, the J end by 2 bases, with 15 bases between. Germline CDR1 is SGHTA and CDR2 is FQGNSA. The CDR3 runs 16 residues. CDR3 nucleotides: TGTGCCAGCAGCCAAAACTGGGGAGGAAACACCGGGGAGCTGTTTTTT. Its translation: CASSQNWGGNTGELFF. The complete variable domain, with remaining parts taken from reference TRBV7-2 and TRBJ2-2, reads GAGVSQSPSNKVTEKGKDVELRCDPISGHTALYWYRQSLGQGLEFLIYFQGNSAPDKSGLPSDRFSAERTGGSVSTLTIQRTQQEDSAVYLCASSQNWGGNTGELFFGEGSRLTVL.

The chain carries TRBV2 and TRBJ2-7; possible D gene TRBD1, 6 bases. This CDR3 comprises 13 residues. V shed 4 bases and J shed 5 bases, with 12 bases lying between them. Germline V gene data show CDR1 as SNHLY and CDR2 as FYNNEI. The CDR3: CASSGQVMNEQYF. The CDR3 DNA follows: TGTGCCAGCAGTGGACAGGTCATGAACGAGCAGTACTTC.

The chain uses TRBV5-6 and TRBJ1-2; the D gene is possibly TRBD1 (5 bases). Germline CDR1 reads SGHDT; CDR2 reads YYEEEE. This CDR3 contains 14 residues. V was clipped by 3 bases and J by 8 bases, with 17 bases between them. The CDR3 protein is CASSWDGTAMGYTF. In nucleotides, the CDR3 is TGTGCCAGCAGCTGGGACGGGACTGCTATGGGCTACACCTTC.

The genes are TRBV19 and TRBJ1-1, with D possibly TRBD1 on 5 matching bases. The V end lost 5 bases, the J end lost 9 bases, and 10 bases lay between the germline ends. This CDR3 is 11 amino acids long. CDR1 is LNHDA and CDR2 is SQIVND in the germline V gene (reference sequence). The chain's CDR3 is CASSGGVQAFF. CDR3 coding DNA: TGTGCCAGTAGTGGGGGGGTTCAAGCTTTCTTT.

This clone occurred a few times. The chain combines TRBV6-1 with TRBJ1-1; TRBD1 is a possible D gene (6 bases). V lost 0 bases to trimming and J lost 11 bases, with 10 bases between them. CDR1 and CDR2 (germline): MNHNS, SASEGT. CDR3 length: 12 amino acids. The DNA of the CDR3 is TGTGCCAGCAGTGAAGCAACAGGGAAGGCTTTCTTT. Its protein is CASSEATGKAFF.

This clone showed up just a few times. This chain links TRBV12-2 with TRBJ2-7; TRBD2 is taken as the D call from the table, unchecked against the DNA. TRBV12-2 is deemed a pseudogene. The CDR3 has 11 residues. CDR3 loop: CASRPLYEQYF. The CDR3 coding sequence is TGTGCAAGTCGTCCTTTGTACGAGCAGTACTTC.

The chain links TRBV19 to TRBJ2-5; the match to TRBD1 covers 8 bases. The DNA end is a closer match to TRBJ2-7, so the J assignment may be wrong. CDR1 is LNHDA and CDR2 is SQIVND in the germline V gene (reference sequence). The CDR3 spans 14 residues. This CDR3 is CASSRGTGFYEQYF. The CDR3 DNA sequence: TGTGCCAGTAGTAGAGGGACAGGATTCTACGAGCAGTACTTC.

V usage is TRBV5-1 and J usage is TRBJ2-5; possible D gene TRBD1, 6 bases. The CDR3 totals 14 residues. The V and J ends lost 2 bases and 6 bases respectively, with 14 bases between them. Germline CDR1 is SGHRS and CDR2 is YFSETQ. CDR3 DNA sequence: TGCGCCAGCAGCTTTTCTGGGGGCGCGCAGACCCAGTACTTC. It is translated as CASSFSGGAQTQYF.

The rearrangement links TRBV5-6 to TRBJ1-4; 7 bases are a match to TRBD1. Germline trimming cut 4 bases from V and 5 bases from J; bases unmatched to any gene: 5. Looked up from germline, CDR1 is SGHDT and CDR2 is YYEEEE. The CDR3 is made up of 14 amino acids. CDR3 residues: CASSLQGNNEKLFF. The CDR3 region has the DNA TGTGCCAGCAGCCTACAGGGGAACAATGAAAAACTGTTTTTT. Filled out from reference TRBV5-6 and TRBJ1-4, the complete variable domain reads DAGVTQSPTHLIKTRGQQVTLRCSPKSGHDTVSWYQQALGQGPQFIFQYYEEEERQRGNFPDRFSGHQFPNYSSELNVNALLLGDSALYLCASSLQGNNEKLFFGSGTQLSVL.

This clone was recorded a few times. This rearrangement joins TRBV5-1 to TRBJ2-4, with D possibly TRBD2 on 6 matching bases. Germline CDR1 is SGHRS and CDR2 is YFSETQ. V was trimmed by 0 bases and J by 5 bases, leaving 15 bases between them. CDR3 length: 16 residues. CDR3 in amino acids: CASSLVPEGAQNIQYF. The CDR3 DNA reads TGCGCCAGCAGCTTGGTACCGGAGGGTGCTCAAAACATTCAGTACTTC. Complete variable domain (other parts from reference TRBV5-1 and TRBJ2-4): KAGVTQTPRYLIKTRGQQVTLSCSPISGHRSVSWYQQTPGQGLQFLFEYFSETQRNKGNFPGRFSGRQFSNSRSEMNVSTLELGDSALYLCASSLVPEGAQNIQYFGAGTRLSVL.

V is TRBV5-1 and J is TRBJ2-7, with 8 bases that match TRBD1. Trimming cost V 6 bases and J 5 bases; bases outside gene matches: 10. Germline-derived CDR1 and CDR2 are SGHRS and YFSETQ. This CDR3 comprises 14 residues. Here the CDR3 reads CASILGQGSDEQYF. The CDR3 DNA reads TGCGCCAGCATCCTCGGACAGGGATCGGACGAGCAGTACTTC.

This chain uses TRBV6-5 with TRBJ2-3; TRBD2 might be the D (5 bases). CDR3 length: 13 residues. Germline lookup yields CDR1 MNHEY and CDR2 SVGAGI. V was clipped by 6 bases and J by 2 bases, with 9 bases between them. CDR3 amino acids: CASRGSNTDTQYF. Here the CDR3 DNA reads TGTGCCAGCAGGGGGAGCAACACAGATACGCAGTATTTT.

The CDR3 sequence is CASSLDGWTSTDTQYF. The CDR3 DNA reads as TGCGCCAGCAGCTTGGATGGTTGGACTAGCACAGATACGCAGTATTTT. V gene TRBV5-1 combines with J gene TRBJ2-3, with D possibly matching TRBD2 (5 bases). V shed 0 bases and J shed 0 bases, with 11 bases lying between them. This CDR3 is built from 16 residues. Germline CDR1 SGHRS, CDR2 YFSETQ. The complete variable domain, with remaining parts taken from reference TRBV5-1 and TRBJ2-3, reads KAGVTQTPRYLIKTRGQQVTLSCSPISGHRSVSWYQQTPGQGLQFLFEYFSETQRNKGNFPGRFSGRQFSNSRSEMNVSTLELGDSALYLCASSLDGWTSTDTQYFGPGTRLTVL.